These T cell receptor beta chains were read from a single sample in a study of blood T cell repertoires in COVID-19. Assay used: immunoSEQ multiplex PCR; TCRdb lists only in-frame clones, some missing. The table shows 90,000 to 110,000 clones, with roughly 84% occurring only once. The sequenced sample was peripheral blood. Receptors were obtained from a woman aged 80 or older with active or convalescent COVID-19. Both conserved end residues are part of each CDR3. Each record gives: J gene, clone size, V gene, D gene, CDR3 protein, CDR3 DNA. A D gene is named only where the DNA matches it firmly. A clone size is listed for some rows: how often the clone was seen (once, few, many), or a class if it is expanded.

TRBJ2-3 | . | TRBV18 | . | CASSSPTDSHTDTQYF | TGTGCCAGCTCCTCTCCCACGGACTCACATACGGATACGCAGTATTTT
TRBJ2-3 | . | TRBV18 | TRBD2 | CASLSPGGRTDTQYF | TGTGCCAGCCTCAGTCCTGGCGGGAGAACAGATACGCAGTATTTT
TRBJ2-2 | . | TRBV5-1 | TRBD2 | CASSLDASGFTGELFF | TGCGCCAGCAGCTTGGACGCTAGCGGTTTTACCGGGGAGCTGTTTTTT
TRBJ1-1 | . | TRBV28 | TRBD1 | CASSSPGQGFLRTEAFF | TGTGCCAGCAGTTCACCGGGACAGGGGTTCTTGAGGACTGAAGCTTTCTTT
TRBJ2-7 | . | TRBV9 | . | CASSVASEGLYEQYF | TGTGCCAGCAGCGTAGCCAGCGAGGGTCTCTACGAGCAGTACTTC
TRBJ2-3 | . | TRBV28 | TRBD2 | CASSSSGTDFTDTQYF | TGTGCCAGCAGTTCTAGCGGGACCGACTTCACAGATACGCAGTATTTT
TRBJ2-7 | . | TRBV6-5 | . | CASRERSSYEQYF | TGTGCCAGCAGAGAGCGGAGCTCCTACGAGCAGTACTTC
TRBJ1-2 | once | TRBV28 | TRBD1 | CASRHSQGDGYGYTF | TGTGCCAGCAGGCACTCACAGGGGGACGGCTATGGCTACACCTTC
TRBJ2-7 | . | TRBV13 | . | CASSSGRYEQYF | TGTGCCAGCAGCTCCGGGAGATACGAGCAGTACTTC
TRBJ1-6 | . | TRBV6-5 | . | CASSYGGAYNSPLHF | TGTGCCAGCAGTTACGGGGGGGCATACAATTCACCCCTCCACTTT
TRBJ2-2 | . | TRBV28 | . | CASSFPGTPNSGELFF | TGTGCCAGCAGTTTCCCCGGGACACCCAATTCCGGGGAGCTGTTTTTT
TRBJ2-5 | once | TRBV7-3 | . | CASSLLPSAASLQYF | TGTGCCAGCAGCTTACTCCCTAGCGCAGCCTCGCTCCAGTACTTC
TRBJ2-7 | . | TRBV3-1/TRBV3-2 | . | CASSLGRGTPSYEQYF | TGTGCCAGCAGCCTAGGGAGGGGGACGCCCTCCTACGAGCAGTACTTC
TRBJ1-5 | . | TRBV30 | . | CAWSVRENQPQHF | TGTGCCTGGAGTGTACGGGAGAATCAGCCCCAGCATTTT
TRBJ2-3 | . | TRBV27 | TRBD2 | CASRTTSGGTDTQYF | TGTGCCAGCAGGACAACTAGCGGTGGGACAGATACGCAGTATTTT
TRBJ2-7 | . | TRBV11-1 | . | CASSWGPSSGQYF | TGTGCCAGCAGCTGGGGCCCGTCGTCGGGGCAGTACTTC
TRBJ2-7 | . | TRBV5-1 | TRBD1 | CASSSDSTGYEQYF | TGCGCCAGCAGCTCGGACTCGACAGGGTACGAGCAGTACTTC
TRBJ2-7 | . | TRBV9 | TRBD2 | CASSVYPGLGYEQYF | TGTGCCAGCAGCGTCTATCCGGGACTAGGGTACGAGCAGTACTTC
TRBJ2-7 | . | TRBV28 | . | CASSSPTLSLTYEQYF | TGTGCCAGCAGCTCCCCGACATTATCCCTCACCTACGAGCAGTACTTC
TRBJ2-1 | . | TRBV24-1 | TRBD2 | CATSDPGTRYNEQFF | TGTGCCACCAGTGATCCCGGGACTAGGTACAATGAGCAGTTCTTC
TRBJ1-2 | . | TRBV19 | TRBD1 | CASSPGQGRRGGYTF | TGTGCCAGTAGTCCGGGACAGGGGCGGAGAGGTGGCTACACCTTC
TRBJ1-3 | once | TRBV5-1 | TRBD1 | CASTSGTVGNTIYF | TGCGCCAGCACCTCCGGGACAGTGGGAAACACCATATATTTT
TRBJ2-3 | . | TRBV10-1 | . | CASSVMRGSDTQYF | TGCGCCAGCAGTGTAATGCGGGGTTCAGATACGCAGTATTTT
TRBJ2-5 | . | TRBV19 | TRBD2 | CASARGGEETQYF | TGTGCCAGTGCCCGCGGGGGGGAAGAGACCCAGTACTTC
TRBJ2-5 | . | TRBV7-6 | TRBD1 | CASRPGGGKETQYF | TGTGCCAGCAGACCAGGGGGCGGAAAGGAGACCCAGTACTTC
TRBJ1-1 | . | TRBV18 | . | CASSPGQPNTEAFF | TGTGCCAGCTCACCGGGACAACCGAACACTGAAGCTTTCTTT
TRBJ2-2 | . | TRBV5-4 | TRBD2 | CASSFLLAGVRVGELFF | TGTGCCAGCAGCTTTTTGCTAGCGGGAGTTCGGGTCGGGGAGCTGTTTTTT
TRBJ2-3 | . | TRBV12-5 | TRBD2 | CASGTGTSGNTDTQYF | TGTGCTAGTGGTACAGGGACTAGCGGCAACACAGATACGCAGTATTTT
TRBJ1-3 | . | TRBV3-1/TRBV3-2 | TRBD1 | CASSQERTGRRNTIYF | TGTGCCAGCAGCCAAGAAAGGACAGGACGCCGAAACACCATATATTTT
TRBJ1-2 | . | TRBV7-9 | TRBD1 | CASSSRQGPNYGYTF | TGTGCCAGCAGCAGTAGACAGGGGCCTAACTATGGCTACACCTTC
TRBJ2-3 | . | TRBV25-1 | . | CASSAFRGRVADTQYF | TGTGCCAGCAGTGCTTTTAGAGGCAGGGTGGCAGATACGCAGTATTTT
TRBJ1-1 | . | TRBV12-3/TRBV12-4 | TRBD1 | CASTPRGYTEAFF | TGTGCCAGCACCCCCAGGGGGTACACTGAAGCTTTCTTT
TRBJ1-1 | . | TRBV7-9 | . | CASSLWRDTEAFF | TGTGCCAGCAGCCTATGGAGGGACACTGAAGCTTTCTTT
TRBJ2-7 | . | TRBV27 | TRBD1 | CASRQTIQGAEQYF | TGTGCCAGCAGACAAACCATACAGGGGGCAGAGCAGTACTTC
TRBJ2-1 | . | TRBV7-8 | TRBD1 | CASSLIRDRNEQFF | TGTGCCAGCAGCTTGATTAGGGACAGGAATGAGCAGTTCTTC
TRBJ2-1 | . | TRBV11-3 | . | CASSLEREGHYGQVVF | TGTGCCAGCAGCTTAGAACGGGAGGGCCACTACGGACAGGTTGTCTTC
TRBJ2-1 | . | TRBV3-1/TRBV3-2 | TRBD2 | CASSQMTSGSLNEQFF | TGTGCCAGCAGCCAGATGACTAGCGGGAGTTTAAATGAGCAGTTCTTC
TRBJ1-5 | . | TRBV15 | TRBD1 | CATSREAGQGARSNQPQHF | TGTGCCACCAGCAGAGAAGCGGGACAGGGGGCTAGAAGCAATCAGCCCCAGCATTTT
TRBJ2-7 | . | TRBV28 | TRBD1 | CASSPRTGGYEQYF | TGTGCCAGCAGCCCCCGGACAGGGGGGTACGAGCAGTACTTC
TRBJ2-2 | . | TRBV7-3 | . | CASSSPQALTGELFF | TGTGCCAGCAGCTCCCCTCAGGCTCTCACCGGGGAGCTGTTTTTT
TRBJ2-7 | . | TRBV20-1 | . | CSASGGRTYEQYF | TGCAGTGCTAGTGGTGGGAGGACGTACGAGCAGTACTTC
TRBJ2-3 | . | TRBV25-1 | . | CASTQDSSTDTQYF | TGTGCCAGCACGCAGGACAGTAGCACAGATACGCAGTATTTT
TRBJ2-7 | few | TRBV6-5 | . | CASSKPVPYEQYF | TGTGCCAGCAGTAAACCGGTTCCCTACGAGCAGTACTTC
TRBJ1-5 | . | TRBV2 | . | CASSDGYQPQHF | TGTGCCAGCAGTGACGGGTACCAGCCCCAGCATTTT
TRBJ2-2 | . | TRBV19 | TRBD2 | CASSGTSGNTGELFF | TGTGCCAGTAGCGGGACTAGCGGGAACACCGGGGAGCTGTTTTTT
TRBJ1-5 | . | TRBV19 | . | CASSIRSLGNQPQHF | TGTGCCAGTAGTATTAGATCGCTAGGCAATCAGCCCCAGCATTTT
TRBJ2-7 | . | TRBV12-3/TRBV12-4 | TRBD1 | CASSRDSSYEQYF | TGTGCCAGCAGTCGGGACAGTTCCTACGAGCAGTACTTC